This T cell receptor beta chain came from a study of cytomegalovirus exposure and HLA in healthy donors. As for the study in general: The roughly 130 validation repertoires, a later analysis reported, used the same platform as the approximately 730 repertoires from the first cohort.

Generated by immunoSEQ multiplex PCR, the TCRdb table keeps only in-frame clones and is missing some. Of roughly 100,000 clones listed, 88% are singletons. The V end was cut by 1 base, the J end by 3 bases, with 18 bases between. This CDR3 spans 18 amino acids. Per germline, CDR1 WNHNN and CDR2 SYGVQD (reference sequence). Study results and caveats: A few chains tied to CMV proved CMV antigen-specific in vitro. Subsequent analysis of the roughly 120 validation repertoires found a tendency for first-cohort TCR clusters to co-occur. Listed as cytomegalovirus-associated were approximately 160 TCR beta chains.

On this clone: The antigen remains undetermined.

Specimen: PBMCs. The TCR originated in a woman between 18 and 29 years old in good health and CMV-seropositive. The chain has TRBV10-1 and TRBJ2-2, with D possibly matching TRBD2 (5 bases). The CDR3 nucleotides read TGCGCCAGCAGTGAGTTTCCAAGTCCGGGGTTGGACACCGGGGAGCTGTTTTTT. Protein product: CASSEFPSPGLDTGELFF.